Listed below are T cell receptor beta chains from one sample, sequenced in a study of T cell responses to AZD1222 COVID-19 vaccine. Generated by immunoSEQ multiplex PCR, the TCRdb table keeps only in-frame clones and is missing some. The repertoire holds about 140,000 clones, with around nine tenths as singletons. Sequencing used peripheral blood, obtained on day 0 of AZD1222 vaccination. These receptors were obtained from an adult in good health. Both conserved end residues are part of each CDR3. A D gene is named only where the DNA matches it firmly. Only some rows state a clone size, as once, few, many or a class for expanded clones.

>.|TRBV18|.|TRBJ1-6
CASSPGVSPLHF
TGTGCCAGCTCACCAGGGGTTTCACCCCTCCACTTT
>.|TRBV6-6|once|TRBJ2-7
CASSLPGGAYEQYF
TGTGCCAGCAGTCTCCCCGGGGGCGCTTACGAGCAGTACTTC
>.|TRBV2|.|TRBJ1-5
CASSGGNQPQHF
TGTGCCAGCAGTGGGGGAAATCAGCCCCAGCATTTT
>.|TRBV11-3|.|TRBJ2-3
CASSRQGRDTQYF
TGTGCCAGCAGCCGTCAGGGACGGGATACGCAGTATTTT
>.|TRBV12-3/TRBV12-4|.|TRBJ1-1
CASNLWGNTEAFF
TGTGCCAGTAACCTTTGGGGGAACACTGAAGCTTTCTTT
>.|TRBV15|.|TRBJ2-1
CATSMMGSAGNEQFF
TGTGCCACCAGCATGATGGGAAGCGCAGGAAATGAGCAGTTCTTC
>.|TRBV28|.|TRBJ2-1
CASSPNNEQFF
TGTGCCAGCAGTCCAAACAATGAGCAGTTCTTC
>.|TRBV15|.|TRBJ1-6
CATSRDRGGLNSPLHF
TGTGCCACCAGCAGAGATCGCGGCGGGTTGAATTCACCCCTCCACTTT
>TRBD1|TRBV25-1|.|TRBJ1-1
CASSAGTGGGNTEAFF
TGTGCCAGCAGTGCCGGGACAGGCGGCGGGAACACTGAAGCTTTCTTT
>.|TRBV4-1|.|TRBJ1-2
CASSQTRSGTAYGYTF
TGCGCCAGCAGCCAAACCCGGTCCGGGACGGCATATGGCTACACCTTC
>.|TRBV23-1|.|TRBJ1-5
CASSPRRGSSNQPQHF
TGCGCCAGCAGTCCCCGTCGAGGGAGTAGCAATCAGCCCCAGCATTTT
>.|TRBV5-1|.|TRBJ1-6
CASSTDRISSYNSPLHF
TGCGCCAGCAGCACCGACCGGATTAGCTCCTATAATTCACCCCTCCACTTT
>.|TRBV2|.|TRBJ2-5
CASSPDGAETQYF
TGTGCCAGCAGTCCTGATGGGGCAGAGACCCAGTACTTC
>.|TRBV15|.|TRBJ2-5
CATSRDPIQEGTQYF
TGTGCCACCAGCAGAGATCCGATACAGGAAGGGACCCAGTACTTC
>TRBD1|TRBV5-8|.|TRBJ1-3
CASSLGRGYGNTIYF
TGTGCCAGCAGCTTGGGCAGGGGGTACGGAAACACCATATATTTT
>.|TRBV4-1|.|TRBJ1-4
CASSQAGGYGKEKLFF
TGCGCCAGCAGCCAAGCGGGGGGGTATGGAAAGGAAAAACTGTTTTTT
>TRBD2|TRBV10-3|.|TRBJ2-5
CAISGLAEGETQYF
TGTGCCATCAGTGGACTAGCGGAAGGAGAGACCCAGTACTTC
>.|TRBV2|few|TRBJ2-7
CASPLGDEQYF
TGTGCCAGCCCTCTGGGAGACGAGCAGTACTTC
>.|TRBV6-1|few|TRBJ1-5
CASSDAAGTYQPQHF
TGTGCCAGCAGTGACGCTGCAGGGACCTATCAGCCCCAGCATTTT
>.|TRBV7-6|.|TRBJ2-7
CASSLTRHLEQYF
TGTGCCAGCAGCTTGACTCGGCACCTCGAGCAGTACTTC
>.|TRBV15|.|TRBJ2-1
CATSRGATGGLYNEQFF
TGTGCCACCAGCAGAGGGGCGACAGGCGGACTTTACAATGAGCAGTTCTTC
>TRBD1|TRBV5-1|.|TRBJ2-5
CASSSFGQGQETQYF
TGCGCCAGCAGCTCCTTCGGACAGGGCCAAGAGACCCAGTACTTC
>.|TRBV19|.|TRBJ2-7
CASSIRMTGTYEQYF
TGTGCCAGTAGTATCCGAATGACAGGGACTTACGAGCAGTACTTC
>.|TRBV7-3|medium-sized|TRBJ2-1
CASSLGGGAYNEQFF
TGTGCCAGCAGCTTAGGGGGCGGAGCATACAATGAGCAGTTCTTC
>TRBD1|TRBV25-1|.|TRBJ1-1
CASSENDGQGGLRTEAFF
TGTGCCAGCAGTGAAAATGACGGACAGGGGGGCTTACGCACTGAAGCTTTCTTT
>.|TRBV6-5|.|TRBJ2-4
CASSQIPKNIQYF
TGTGCCAGCAGTCAGATCCCCAAAAACATTCAGTACTTC
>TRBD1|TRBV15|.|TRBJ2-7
CATSSGQGAYEQYF
TGTGCCACCAGCAGCGGACAGGGGGCCTACGAGCAGTACTTC
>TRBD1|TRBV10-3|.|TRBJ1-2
CAISDGQGAGYGYTF
TGTGCCATCAGTGATGGACAGGGGGCTGGGTATGGCTACACCTTC
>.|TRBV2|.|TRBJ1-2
CASRGLLSGSRGDYGYTF
TGTGCCAGCAGGGGGTTGTTGTCGGGTTCTCGCGGTGACTATGGCTACACCTTC
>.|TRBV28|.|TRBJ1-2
CASRGWQGNYGYTF
TGTGCCAGCAGGGGATGGCAGGGGAACTATGGCTACACCTTC
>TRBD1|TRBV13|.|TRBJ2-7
CASSLGPGQGKYEQYF
TGTGCCAGCAGCTTAGGTCCGGGACAGGGGAAATACGAGCAGTACTTC
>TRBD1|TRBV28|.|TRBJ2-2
CASSFLITGGWTGELFF
TGTGCCAGCAGTTTTCTTATTACAGGGGGCTGGACCGGGGAGCTGTTTTTT
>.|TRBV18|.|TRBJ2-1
CASSPSHDSQQFF
TGTGCCAGCTCACCAAGCCATGATAGCCAACAGTTCTTC
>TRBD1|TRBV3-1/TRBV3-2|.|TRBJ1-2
CASSRRQGEGYTF
TGTGCCAGCAGCCGGCGACAGGGGGAAGGCTACACCTTC
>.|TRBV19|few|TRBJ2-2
CASSVTGGGTGELFF
TGTGCCAGTAGTGTAACAGGGGGGGGAACCGGGGAGCTGTTTTTT
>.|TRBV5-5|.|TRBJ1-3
CASSLWGNSGNTIYF
TGTGCCAGCAGCTTGTGGGGAAACTCTGGAAACACCATATATTTT
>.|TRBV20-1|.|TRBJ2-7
CSASGGYEQYF
TGCAGTGCTAGCGGTGGGTACGAGCAGTACTTC
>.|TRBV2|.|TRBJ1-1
CASSEAPGSRQTEAFF
TGTGCCAGCAGTGAAGCTCCCGGGTCCAGGCAAACTGAAGCTTTCTTT
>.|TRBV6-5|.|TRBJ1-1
CASRPAFGADTEAFF
TGTGCCAGCAGACCCGCGTTCGGGGCGGACACTGAAGCTTTCTTT
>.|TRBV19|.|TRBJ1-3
CASRRGPRNTIYF
TGTGCCAGTCGCCGAGGTCCGCGAAACACCATATATTTT
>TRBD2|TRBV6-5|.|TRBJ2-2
CASSLLAGPTGELFF
TGTGCCAGCAGCCTCCTAGCGGGACCAACCGGGGAGCTGTTTTTT
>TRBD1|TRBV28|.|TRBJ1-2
CASRGQGKTNYGYTF
TGTGCCAGCAGGGGACAGGGGAAGACTAACTATGGCTACACCTTC
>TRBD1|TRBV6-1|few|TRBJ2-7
CASSERRGYEQYF
TGTGCCAGCAGTGAGCGCAGGGGGTACGAGCAGTACTTC
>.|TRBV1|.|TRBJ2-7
CTSSQDPKTKTLFYEQYF
TGCACCAGCAGCCAAGATCCGAAGACCAAAACTCTATTCTACGAGCAGTACTTC
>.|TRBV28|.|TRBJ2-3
CASSLSSRGGDTQYF
TGTGCCAGCAGTTTGAGCAGTAGGGGTGGAGATACGCAGTATTTT
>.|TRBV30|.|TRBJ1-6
CAWRPTRGRSYNSPLHF
TGTGCCTGGAGACCTACTCGGGGCAGGAGCTATAATTCACCCCTCCACTTT
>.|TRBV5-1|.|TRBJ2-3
CASSLKDTTDTQYF
TGCGCCAGCAGCTTGAAGGACACCACAGATACGCAGTATTTT
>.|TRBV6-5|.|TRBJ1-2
CASSYSNQGAGAGYTF
TGTGCCAGCAGTTACTCGAATCAGGGCGCCGGGGCTGGCTACACCTTC
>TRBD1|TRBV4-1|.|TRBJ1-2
CASSQGARGDGGYTF
TGCGCCAGCAGCCAAGGGGCCAGGGGGGATGGTGGCTACACCTTC
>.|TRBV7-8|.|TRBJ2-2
CASSSQPYLNTGELFF
TGTGCCAGCAGCTCCCAGCCCTATCTTAACACCGGGGAGCTGTTTTTT
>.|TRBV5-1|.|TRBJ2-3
CASRGNGIPTDTQYF
TGCGCCAGTAGGGGGAACGGGATTCCCACAGATACGCAGTATTTT
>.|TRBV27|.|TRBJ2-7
CASSPRAERAYEQYF
TGTGCCAGCAGTCCCAGGGCTGAGCGGGCCTACGAGCAGTACTTC
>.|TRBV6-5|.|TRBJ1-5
CASSRESNQPQHF
TGTGCCAGCAGCCGGGAGTCTAATCAGCCCCAGCATTTT
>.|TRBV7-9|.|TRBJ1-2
CASSPHPRQVNYGYTF
TGTGCCAGCAGCCCCCATCCGAGGCAGGTGAACTATGGCTACACCTTC
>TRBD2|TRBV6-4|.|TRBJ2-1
CASSVASGGYFEQFF
TGTGCCAGCAGTGTGGCTAGCGGGGGCTACTTTGAGCAGTTCTTC
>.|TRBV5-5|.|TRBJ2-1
CASSLTGPYNEQFF
TGTGCCAGCAGCTTGACAGGCCCCTACAATGAGCAGTTCTTC
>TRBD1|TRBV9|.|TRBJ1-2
CASTGEGAHGYTF
TGTGCCAGCACGGGGGAGGGGGCTCATGGCTACACCTTC
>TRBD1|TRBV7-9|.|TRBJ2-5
CASSFGQGAKQETQYF
TGTGCCAGCAGCTTCGGACAGGGGGCTAAACAAGAGACCCAGTACTTC
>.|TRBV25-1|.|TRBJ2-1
CASKEEGRYNEQFF
TGTGCCAGCAAAGAGGAGGGCCGATACAATGAGCAGTTCTTC